The present T cell receptor (beta chain) was sequenced within a study of T cells expressing NK-cell markers. Study background: HCMV seropositivity characterized most of the eight sequenced donors, and seronegativity one. Whole-study findings and limits: The dominant NKG2C+ clonotypes represented 1.0-7.0% of CD8+ T cells in more than five donors.

The germline gives CDR1 MNHEY, CDR2 SVGEGT. The CDR3 length is 15 residues. TCRdb re-called the 5' RACE reads, yielding one record per CDR3 amino acid sequence without DNA. The listing contains hundreds of thousands of distinct CDR3 sequences. Of note for this clonotype: The antigen remains undetermined.

The receptor was isolated from a woman between 18 and 70 years old in good health. Sequencing input: blood T cells: a sorted CD56 or NKG2C T cell subset, CD4+ or CD8+ T cells, or bulk PBMC T cells (not recorded which). The V gene is TRBV6-2 or TRBV6-3, the J gene TRBJ1-1. This CDR3 reads CASSYIGVGYTEAFF.